This TCR beta chain originates from a study of glioma-infiltrating T cells. About the study: WHO grade II oligodendrogliomas or astrocytomas, plus non-recurrent WHO grade IV glioblastomas, were sampled. Blood libraries targeted about 4.5- to 11-fold coverage of 850,000 to 1,000,000 T cells.

The V gene lost 4 bases and the J gene lost 1 base, with 14 bases spanning the gap. The CDR3 loop spans 15 amino acids. The germline CDR1 and CDR2 sequences are SGHNT and YYREEE (reference sequence). TCR alpha and beta CDR3 regions were amplified from RNA using iRepertoire nested multiplex PCR. MiXCR, run by TCRdb on the multiplex PCR reads, gives a single entry per CDR3 protein. The data contain 400,000 or so distinct CDR3 sequences, around 45% of them singletons. The TCR sequence derives from a human donor with low-grade glioma or glioblastoma, undergoing nonglioma brain surgery, or in good health (not recorded which). Sequenced material: glioma tissue, nonneoplastic brain tissue, or PBMCs (not recorded which). V usage is TRBV5-4 and J usage is TRBJ1-1, with a possible D match to TRBD1 (6 bases). CDR3 sequence: CASSSGQTGNTEAFF. CDR3 in DNA: TGTGCCAGCAGCAGCGGACAGACGGGGAACACTGAAGCTTTCTTT.